The 5 T cell receptor beta chains below were found in one sample sequenced in a study of blood T cell repertoires in COVID-19. The assay was immunoSEQ multiplex PCR, and TCRdb's table has in-frame clones only and misses some. The sample has about 160,000 clones, roughly 88% seen once; the top ten hold 2.9%. The source material was peripheral blood. The source is a woman between 55 and 75 years old with acute or convalescent COVID-19.

This chain uses TRBV5-4 with TRBJ2-2; 8 nucleotides align to TRBD1. Trimming took 4 bases from V and 1 from J; bases not matched to a gene: 6. The V gene's germline CDR1 is SGHNT and CDR2 YYREEE (reference sequence). The CDR3 is 16 amino acids. CDR3 loop: CASSPRTGKNTGELFF. In DNA form, the CDR3 reads TGTGCCAGCAGCCCACGGACAGGGAAGAACACCGGGGAGCTGTTTTTT.

This clone was picked up one time. V and J are TRBV6-5 and TRBJ1-1; D ambiguous. V was pared by 5 bases and J by 0 bases, with 7 bases between. The germline CDR1 and CDR2 sequences are MNHEY and SVGAGI. CDR3 length equals 13 residues. Written as DNA, the CDR3 is TGTGCCAGCAGTCCCTTCGTGAACACTGAAGCTTTCTTT. Its translation is CASSPFVNTEAFF.

The rearrangement links TRBV5-4 to TRBJ1-2; D might be TRBD1 (5 bases). The CDR3 loop spans 14 amino acids. Germline-derived CDR1 and CDR2 are SGHNT and YYREEE (reference sequence). V gave up 9 bases and J gave up 3 bases, with 18 bases separating them. The CDR3, as DNA: TGTGCCACCGAGGAAAGGGGTTTGGACTATGGCTACACCTTC. Amino acids: CATEERGLDYGYTF.

V gene TRBV6-6 combines with J gene TRBJ1-6, with 8 positions matching TRBD1. Germline V lookup: CDR1 MNHNY, CDR2 SVGAGI (reference sequence). CDR3 size: 16 residues. Trimming removed 6 bases from V and 10 bases from J; junction bases left unmatched: 14. For the CDR3, the DNA is TGTGCCAGCAGGGATACCGGGACAGGCGCGCACTCACCCCTCCACTTT. It translates to CASRDTGTGAHSPLHF.

This chain joins TRBV6-5 and TRBJ2-1; 8 bases fit TRBD1. The CDR3 is 15 residues long. Germline V gene lookup returns CDR1 MNHEY and CDR2 SVGAGI. The J segment lost 2 bases and the V segment lost 6 bases, leaving 6 bases of the junction unmatched. The CDR3, as DNA: TGTGCCAGCAGCATGGACAGGGCCGCCTACAATGAGCAGTTCTTC. Translated: CASSMDRAAYNEQFF.